A single sample gave rise to the 5 T cell receptor beta chains below, sequenced in a study of T-cell reconstitution after alpha-beta-depleted transplantation in children. This sample's TCRbeta library carried unique molecular identifier barcodes. Each CDR3 protein gets one entry after TCRdb re-called the PCR reads with MiXCR. The profile shows fewer than 700,000 distinct CDR3 sequences, roughly 24% of them singletons. This material consisted of PBMCs, mostly from graft donor cells, taken 360 days after TCRalphabeta/CD19-depleted stem cell transplant. The receptors derive from a boy in the first two years of life who had a stem cell transplant for acute myeloid leukemia, so the T cells may come from the graft donor.

This clonotype was seen ten or more times. The chain combines TRBV20-1 with TRBJ2-4; D is undetermined. This CDR3 is built from 14 residues. V shed 2 bases and J shed 7 bases, with 15 bases lying between them. Per germline, CDR1 DFQATT and CDR2 SNEGSKA (reference sequence). CDR3 sequence reads: CSARINGDWNIQYF. The CDR3 DNA sequence: TGCAGTGCTAGAATAAATGGGGATTGGAACATTCAGTACTTC.

There are many counts of this clonotype. This chain connects TRBV28 to TRBJ2-1; 8 bases fit TRBD2. This CDR3 region has 15 residues. V gave up 5 bases and J gave up 9 bases; unmatched junction bases: 12. In germline, CDR1 is MDHEN, CDR2 SYDVKM. The CDR3 sequence is CASSTSGLALGEQFF. The CDR3 nucleotides read TGTGCCAGCAGTACTTCTGGACTAGCCCTCGGTGAGCAGTTCTTC. The whole variable domain, remainder taken from reference TRBV28 and TRBJ2-1, is DVKVTQSSRYLVKRTGEKVFLECVQDMDHENMFWYRQDPGLGLRLIYFSYDVKMKEKGDIPEGYSVSREKKERFSLILESASTNQTSMYLCASSTSGLALGEQFFGPGTRLTVL.

This clonotype was recorded only once. V usage is TRBV10-2 and J usage is TRBJ2-1; D may be TRBD1 or TRBD2 (5 bases each). The V end was cut by 6 bases, the J end by 8 bases, with 11 bases between. CDR3 length: 12 residues. The germline CDR1 and CDR2 sequences are WSHSY and SAAADI. The chain's CDR3 is CASRGVGDEQFF. The CDR3 DNA follows: TGCGCCAGCAGGGGGGTCGGGGATGAGCAGTTCTTC.

The V and J genes are TRBV5-5 and TRBJ2-5, with D maybe TRBD2 (5 bases). The germline V and J ends were trimmed by 0 bases and 5 bases, with 11 bases remaining between them. CDR1 SGHKS and CDR2 YYEKEE come from the germline V gene (reference sequence). The CDR3 is 14 amino acids. The DNA for the CDR3 is TGTGCCAGCAGCTTGGGAGCTAGCATGGAGACCCAGTACTTC. Residues: CASSLGASMETQYF.

This clonotype came up a few times. V gene TRBV28 combines with J gene TRBJ2-1, with 7 bases lining up with TRBD2. The germline gives CDR1 MDHEN, CDR2 SYDVKM. The junction had 16 bases not matched to a gene; V was cut back by 5 bases and J by 3 bases. CDR3 length: 18 amino acids. DNA of the CDR3: TGTGCCAGCAGTCCAGAACTTGGACTAGGTCTCATCTACAATGAGCAGTTCTTC. Translation: CASSPELGLGLIYNEQFF.